The present entry profiles one T cell receptor (beta chain) with its context. Its antigen is as yet unknown. In germline, CDR1 is SQVTM, CDR2 ANQGSEA. The CDR3 is 14 amino acids. The J segment lost 5 bases and the V segment lost 3 bases, leaving 6 bases of the junction unmatched. Using its own MiXCR run on the reads, TCRdb lists one record per CDR3 protein. This table holds roughly 920,000 distinct CDR3 sequences, 25% to 40% found once. These data come from a study of T cell repertoires in cytomegalovirus infection. Study information: Well-studied HLA-B-restricted CMV epitopes were used in the study alongside recently identified HLA-C-restricted ones. Study results and limitations: Ex vivo responses were dominated by HLA-C-restricted CMV-specific TCR beta clonotypes.

Sample: cultured CD8+ T cells from PBMCs, taken from culture after CMV antigen stimulation. The TCR originated in a human donor in good health (CMV status not recorded). Some clones in this sample may be carry-over from other donors' samples. The V call is TRBV29-1, the J call TRBJ2-5, with 10 bases fitting TRBD2. The CDR3 here is CSVDRTSGRETQYF. The CDR3 DNA follows: TGCAGCGTTGATCGGACTAGCGGACGCGAGACCCAGTACTTC. Based on the CDR3 plus reference TRBV29-1 and TRBJ2-5, the full variable domain is SAVISQKPSRDICQRGTSLTIQCQVDSQVTMMFWYRQQPGQSLTLIATANQGSEATYESGFVIDKFPISRPNLTFSTLTVSNMSPEDSSIYLCSVDRTSGRETQYFGPGTRLLVL.